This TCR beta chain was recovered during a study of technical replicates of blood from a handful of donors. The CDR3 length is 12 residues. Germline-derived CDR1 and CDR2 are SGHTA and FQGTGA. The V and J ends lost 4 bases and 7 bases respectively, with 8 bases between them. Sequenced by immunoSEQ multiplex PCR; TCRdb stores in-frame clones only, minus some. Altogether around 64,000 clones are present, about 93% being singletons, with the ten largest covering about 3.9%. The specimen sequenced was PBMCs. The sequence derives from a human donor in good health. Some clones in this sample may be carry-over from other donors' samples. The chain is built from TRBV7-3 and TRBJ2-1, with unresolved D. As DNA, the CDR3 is TGTGCCAGCAGCTCCCAAGCGAATGAGCAGTTCTTC. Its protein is CASSSQANEQFF. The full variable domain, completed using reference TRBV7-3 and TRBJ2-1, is GAGVSQTPSNKVTEKGKYVELRCDPISGHTALYWYRQSLGQGPEFLIYFQGTGAADDSGLPNDRFFAVRPEGSVSTLKIQRTERGDSAVYLCASSSQANEQFFGPGTRLTVL.